The 31 T cell receptor beta chains below were found in one sample sequenced in a study of cytomegalovirus exposure and HLA in healthy donors. Libraries were prepared by immunoSEQ multiplex PCR; TCRdb keeps only in-frame clonotypes and omits some of them. The sample consists of approximately 150,000 clones, approximately 84% of them appearing once. Sequences were obtained from PBMCs. These TCRs come from a man aged 30 to 45 in good health and CMV-seropositive.

The chain has TRBV6-6 and TRBJ2-3; 7 bases agree with TRBD2. Trimming at V came to 2 bases and at J to 4 bases, leaving 6 bases not matched to a gene. Germline-derived CDR1 and CDR2 are MNHNY and SVGAGI (reference sequence). The CDR3 is made up of 15 amino acids. CDR3 protein: CASSYPTSLPDTQYF. DNA for the CDR3: TGTGCCAGCAGTTACCCGACTAGCCTCCCAGATACGCAGTATTTT.

The chain has TRBV11-2 and TRBJ2-1, with TRBD1 matching 9 bases. The CDR3 runs 16 residues. CDR1 and CDR2 from the germline V gene are SGHAT and FQNNGV. V was pared by 4 bases and J by 4 bases, with 8 bases of the junction left unmatched. CDR3 sequence (DNA): TGTGCCAGCAGCTCCTTGGGGGGGACAGGGTACAATGAGCAGTTCTTC. It yields the protein CASSSLGGTGYNEQFF. Full variable domain (missing parts from reference TRBV11-2 and TRBJ2-1): EAGVAQSPRYKIIEKRQSVAFWCNPISGHATLYWYQQILGQGPKLLIQFQNNGVVDDSQLPKDRFSAERLKGVDSTLKIQPAKLEDSAVYLCASSSLGGTGYNEQFFGPGTRLTVL.

This clone was found a few times. The J gene is TRBJ1-2, the V gene TRBV30; 7 nucleotides line up with TRBD1. This CDR3 spans 13 amino acids. Germline assignment: CDR1 GTSNPN and CDR2 SVGIG (reference sequence). V shed 3 bases, J shed 5 bases, and the junction held 6 bases outside the gene matches. In DNA, the CDR3 is TGTGCCTGGAGCCTAACAGGGGCGTATGGCTACACCTTC. It yields the protein CAWSLTGAYGYTF. Drawing the rest from reference TRBV30 and TRBJ1-2, the complete variable domain is SQTIHQWPATLVQPVGSPLSLECTVEGTSNPNLYWYRQAAGRGLQLLFYSVGIGQISSEVPQNLSASRPQDRQFILSSKKLLLSDSGFYLCAWSLTGAYGYTFGSGTRLTVV.

This clone was observed once. The chain carries TRBV6-1 and TRBJ2-3; weak D call: TRBD1 (6 bases). CDR1 and CDR2 (germline): MNHNS, SASEGT. V lost 5 bases to trimming and J lost 3 bases, with 9 bases between them. The CDR3 loop spans 13 amino acids. The CDR3 loop is CASSRTVTDTQYF. The CDR3, as DNA: TGTGCCAGCAGTAGGACAGTAACAGATACGCAGTATTTT.

This rearrangement joins TRBV5-1 to TRBJ2-5, with TRBD2 matching over 7 bases. Unmatched junction bases numbered 4, after V lost 0 bases and J lost 2 bases. CDR1 SGHRS and CDR2 YFSETQ come from the germline V gene. The CDR3 spans 15 residues. Here the CDR3 DNA reads TGCGCCAGCAGCTTGGAGCAGGGAGGGCAAGAGACCCAGTACTTC. It translates to CASSLEQGGQETQYF.

The chain joins TRBV18 to TRBJ2-3; D not certain. The V end lost 3 bases, the J end lost 6 bases, and 13 bases lay between the germline ends. Per germline, CDR1 KGHSH and CDR2 LQKENI. The length of the CDR3 is 14 residues. Here the CDR3 DNA reads TGTGCCAGCTCACCTCCTCAACTTGCGGATACGCAGTATTTT. Its translation: CASSPPQLADTQYF.

This clone was picked up many times. The chain uses TRBV9 and TRBJ1-2, with no clear D. V was clipped by 0 bases and J by 4 bases, with 10 bases between them. The CDR3 runs to 14 residues. CDR1 and CDR2 (germline): SGDLS, YYNGEE. The CDR3 coding sequence is TGTGCCAGCAGCGTAGAAAACAGCTTCTATGGCTACACCTTC. This sequence encodes CASSVENSFYGYTF.

This chain joins TRBV7-8 and TRBJ2-2, with 8 bases that match TRBD2. The trim removed 5 bases at V and 5 bases at J, leaving 7 bases unmatched. Germline CDR1 and CDR2: SGHVS and FQNEAQ. The CDR3 contains 15 residues. CDR3 sequence: CASSGGLAETGELFF. The CDR3 DNA follows: TGTGCCAGCAGCGGCGGACTAGCCGAGACCGGGGAGCTGTTTTTT.

In this sample, this clone turned up a few times. V is TRBV6-4 and J is TRBJ1-1; 11 nucleotides line up with TRBD1. Trimming cost V 7 bases and J 4 bases; bases outside gene matches: 2. Looked up from germline, CDR1 is MRHNA and CDR2 is SNTAGT. The CDR3 length is 13 residues. Written as DNA, the CDR3 is TGTGCCAGCAAAGGGACAGGGGGCACTGAAGCTTTCTTT. This translates into CASKGTGGTEAFF.

The V call is TRBV7-9, the J call TRBJ1-2, with a weak D call TRBD1 (5 bases). V was pared by 3 bases and J by 4 bases, with 15 bases between. Germline V gene lookup returns CDR1 SEHNR and CDR2 FQNEAQ (reference sequence). CDR3 length equals 15 residues. The CDR3 sequence: CASSFQGKSSYGYTF. The CDR3, as DNA: TGTGCCAGCAGCTTCCAGGGCAAAAGTAGCTATGGCTACACCTTC.

V and J are TRBV30 and TRBJ1-2, with TRBD1 identical over 10 bases. Germline V gives CDR1 GTSNPN, CDR2 SVGIG (reference sequence). This CDR3 is built from 15 residues. V shed 3 bases and J 7 bases; nucleotides not matched to a gene: 11. The DNA of the CDR3 is TGTGCCTGGAGCGATTTTGACAGGGGGCGGGGTGGCTACACCTTC. Its translation is CAWSDFDRGRGGYTF. The variable domain in full, completed from reference TRBV30 and TRBJ1-2, reads SQTIHQWPATLVQPVGSPLSLECTVEGTSNPNLYWYRQAAGRGLQLLFYSVGIGQISSEVPQNLSASRPQDRQFILSSKKLLLSDSGFYLCAWSDFDRGRGGYTFGSGTRLTVV.

This chain links TRBV6-1 with TRBJ1-5; D is unresolved. Trimming took 3 bases from V and 0 from J, leaving 12 bases between them. This CDR3 has 16 amino acids. Looked up from germline, CDR1 is MNHNS and CDR2 is SASEGT. DNA for the CDR3: TGTGCCAGCAGTGAGTCAGGAGGGTATAGCAATCAGCCCCAGCATTTT. As protein: CASSESGGYSNQPQHF.

The chain has TRBV15 and TRBJ2-1; 12 nucleotides match TRBD2. V trimming: 9 bases; J trimming: 10 bases; junction bases outside the gene matches: 10. The CDR3 has 14 residues. Germline-derived CDR1 and CDR2 are LNHNV and YYDKDF (reference sequence). The CDR3 nucleotides are TGTGCCACTAGGGCTAGCGGGAGGGCCGGCGAGCAGTTCTTC. Encoded protein: CATRASGRAGEQFF. Full variable domain (outside the CDR3, taken from reference TRBV15 and TRBJ2-1): DAMVIQNPRYQVTQFGKPVTLSCSQTLNHNVMYWYQQKSSQAPKLLFHYYDKDFNNEADTPDNFQSRRPNTSFCFLDIRSPGLGDTAMYLCATRASGRAGEQFFGPGTRLTVL.

V and J are TRBV18 and TRBJ1-1; TRBD1 is a possible D gene (5 bases). Trimming stripped 2 bases from V and 1 base from J, with 11 bases between. This CDR3 region has 15 residues. Per germline, CDR1 KGHSH and CDR2 LQKENI. The CDR3, as DNA: TGTGCCAGCTCACCAATTGCAGGGCCGAACACTGAAGCTTTCTTT. This encodes CASSPIAGPNTEAFF. Full variable domain (outside the CDR3, taken from reference TRBV18 and TRBJ1-1): NAGVMQNPRHLVRRRGQEARLRCSPMKGHSHVYWYRQLPEEGLKFMVYLQKENIIDESGMPKERFSAEFPKEGPSILRIQQVVRGDSAAYFCASSPIAGPNTEAFFGQGTRLTVV.

The chain has TRBV18 and TRBJ2-1, with 9 nucleotides matching TRBD2. Trimming at V came to 0 bases and at J to 3 bases, leaving 3 bases not matched to a gene. This CDR3 has 16 amino acids. Germline V gives CDR1 KGHSH, CDR2 LQKENI. In DNA form, the CDR3 reads TGTGCCAGCTCACCACCGAGCGGGGGGCTCTACAATGAGCAGTTCTTC. This sequence encodes CASSPPSGGLYNEQFF.

In its sample, this clone was seen once. The V and J genes are TRBV5-1 and TRBJ2-7, with 7 bases lining up with TRBD2. This CDR3 is 16 amino acids long. V dropped 4 bases and J dropped 3; count of bases not matched to a gene: 13. Germline V gene sequence: CDR1 SGHRS, CDR2 YFSETQ. The CDR3 protein is CASSEQVGAGLYEQYF. The CDR3 DNA reads as TGCGCCAGCAGCGAGCAGGTCGGAGCGGGACTCTACGAGCAGTACTTC.

The rearrangement links TRBV6-7 to TRBJ1-5; D gene uncertain. Being an ORF, TRBV6-7 has a function that is uncertain. Deletions cut 4 bases from V and 2 bases from J, with 15 bases between. The CDR3 contains 16 residues. DNA for the CDR3: TGTGCCAGCAGTTCCTTACCTCTCAGGCGCAATCAGCCCCAGCATTTT. Residues: CASSSLPLRRNQPQHF.

The rearrangement uses TRBV29-1 and TRBJ2-1; 11 positions agree with TRBD2. Trimming at V came to 4 bases and at J to 7 bases, leaving 9 bases not matched to a gene. Germline CDR1 and CDR2: SQVTM and ANQGSEA. The CDR3 covers 15 residues. CDR3 in amino acids: CSVALAGVLENEQFF. The CDR3 DNA reads TGCAGCGTTGCACTAGCGGGAGTATTGGAGAATGAGCAGTTCTTC.

This clone has just one count. The chain has TRBV11-2 and TRBJ1-3, with D perhaps TRBD1 (5 bases). CDR1 SGHAT and CDR2 FQNNGV come from the germline V gene. The CDR3 consists of 19 residues. Trimming removed 6 bases from V and 0 bases from J, with 24 bases in between. The CDR3 nucleotides read TGTGCCAGCAGTTTGTCTCCCGCGGGACGTCTAAGCTCTGGAAACACCATATATTTT. It encodes CASSLSPAGRLSSGNTIYF.

The rearrangement joins TRBV5-5 to TRBJ2-3; 7 bases map to TRBD1. Germline V gene sequence: CDR1 SGHKS, CDR2 YYEKEE (reference sequence). The V gene end was trimmed by 3 bases and the J gene end by 4 bases; junction bases not matched to a gene: 14. This CDR3 spans 17 amino acids. The CDR3 here is CASSYYRGLLGSDTQYF. Here the CDR3 DNA reads TGTGCCAGCAGCTATTACAGGGGTCTTCTTGGTTCAGATACGCAGTATTTT.

The gene calls are TRBV6-1 and TRBJ2-2; the D is unclear. The CDR3 length is 14 residues. Germline assignment: CDR1 MNHNS and CDR2 SASEGT. With 8 bases removed from V and 6 bases from J, the gap between germline ends came to 16 bases. The CDR3: CASVTGPKAGELFF. As DNA, the CDR3 is TGTGCCAGCGTCACGGGTCCAAAGGCCGGGGAGCTGTTTTTT.

The rearrangement links TRBV5-1 to TRBJ2-7; 14 nucleotides agree with TRBD2. The CDR3 runs 16 residues. The ends lost 0 bases at V and 5 bases at J; junction bases unmatched: 4. Per germline, CDR1 SGHRS and CDR2 YFSETQ. The CDR3 loop reads CASSLAPGLAGDEQYF. In DNA form, the CDR3 reads TGCGCCAGCAGCTTGGCTCCGGGACTAGCGGGAGACGAGCAGTACTTC.

J is TRBJ2-7 and V is TRBV11-2; 9 bases fit TRBD1. The CDR3 is made up of 14 amino acids. V lost 3 bases and J lost 5; bases outside the gene matches: 5. Germline CDR1 SGHAT, CDR2 FQNNGV. The DNA for the CDR3 is TGTGCCAGCAGCTTGGGGGGACAGGGCAACGAGCAGTACTTC. Translating it yields CASSLGGQGNEQYF. Supplemented by reference TRBV11-2 and TRBJ2-7, the full variable domain reads EAGVAQSPRYKIIEKRQSVAFWCNPISGHATLYWYQQILGQGPKLLIQFQNNGVVDDSQLPKDRFSAERLKGVDSTLKIQPAKLEDSAVYLCASSLGGQGNEQYFGPGTRLTVT.

This clone came up once. The rearrangement links TRBV30 to TRBJ1-5; TRBD1 is a possible D gene (6 bases). V was trimmed by 2 bases and J by 1 base, leaving 12 bases between them. Germline V gives CDR1 GTSNPN, CDR2 SVGIG (reference sequence). This CDR3 region has 15 residues. CDR3 sequence: CAWSSGGRSNQPQHF. The CDR3 DNA reads as TGTGCCTGGAGTAGCGGGGGGCGAAGCAATCAGCCCCAGCATTTT.

The chain carries TRBV7-3 and TRBJ2-1, with 10 bases lining up with TRBD2. In germline, CDR1 is SGHTA, CDR2 FQGTGA. The length of the CDR3 is 15 residues. After removal of 8 bases from V and 7 bases from J, the junction contained 11 bases not matched to a gene. DNA of the CDR3: TGTGCCAGCGAAAACCCCGCTAGCGGGAGAAATGAGCAGTTCTTC. This codes for CASENPASGRNEQFF.

This rearrangement joins TRBV5-4 to TRBJ2-1; TRBD2 matches at 12 bases. The germline gives CDR1 SGHNT, CDR2 YYREEE (reference sequence). V lost 2 bases and J lost 5; bases outside the gene matches: 2. The CDR3 is 15 residues long. Written as DNA, the CDR3 is TGTGCCAGCAGCTTCCTAGCGGGGGGGCACAATGAGCAGTTCTTC. Its protein product is CASSFLAGGHNEQFF.

This sequence joins TRBV7-9 and TRBJ2-7, with TRBD2 identical over 14 bases. The J segment lost 7 bases and the V segment lost 4 bases, leaving 6 bases of the junction unmatched. The CDR3 consists of 15 residues. Germline CDR1 reads SEHNR; CDR2 reads FQNEAQ (reference sequence). In nucleotides, the CDR3 is TGTGCCAGCAGCTGGGGACTAGCGGGAGTGCAGGAGCAGTACTTC. Protein sequence: CASSWGLAGVQEQYF.

V is TRBV6-5 and J is TRBJ2-7; unclear D gene. There are 14 residues in the CDR3. Per germline, CDR1 MNHEY and CDR2 SVGAGI. V gave up 0 bases and J gave up 6 bases, with 12 bases separating them. This CDR3 reads CASSYSDSEREQYF. In DNA form, the CDR3 reads TGTGCCAGCAGTTACTCGGATTCTGAGCGCGAGCAGTACTTC.

This rearrangement joins TRBV2 to TRBJ2-2, with TRBD2 as a possible D gene (6 bases). The CDR3 extends over 14 amino acids. V was shortened by 8 bases and J by 6 bases, with 16 bases between the two germline ends. Germline CDR1 and CDR2: SNHLY and FYNNEI. CDR3 bases: TGTGCCAGCGAGGGGAGGCGGGTATCCGGGGAGCTGTTTTTT. Translating gives CASEGRRVSGELFF.

V is TRBV29-1 and J is TRBJ2-5, with a weak D call TRBD1 (5 bases). The germline CDR1 and CDR2 sequences are SQVTM and ANQGSEA. The CDR3 runs to 16 residues. Trimming pared 4 bases from V and 0 bases from J, leaving 18 bases between. The CDR3 region is CSVVPEQATYQETQYF. CDR3 coding DNA: TGCAGCGTTGTCCCTGAACAGGCGACGTACCAAGAGACCCAGTACTTC.

V and J are TRBV10-2 and TRBJ2-7; TRBD2 agrees at 7 bases. Trimming at V came to 9 bases and at J to 2 bases, leaving 4 bases not matched to a gene. Germline values: CDR1 WSHSY, CDR2 SAAADI. The CDR3 has 12 amino acids. CDR3 in amino acids: CARCGGAYEQYF. CDR3 nucleotides: TGCGCCAGGTGCGGGGGTGCCTACGAGCAGTACTTC.